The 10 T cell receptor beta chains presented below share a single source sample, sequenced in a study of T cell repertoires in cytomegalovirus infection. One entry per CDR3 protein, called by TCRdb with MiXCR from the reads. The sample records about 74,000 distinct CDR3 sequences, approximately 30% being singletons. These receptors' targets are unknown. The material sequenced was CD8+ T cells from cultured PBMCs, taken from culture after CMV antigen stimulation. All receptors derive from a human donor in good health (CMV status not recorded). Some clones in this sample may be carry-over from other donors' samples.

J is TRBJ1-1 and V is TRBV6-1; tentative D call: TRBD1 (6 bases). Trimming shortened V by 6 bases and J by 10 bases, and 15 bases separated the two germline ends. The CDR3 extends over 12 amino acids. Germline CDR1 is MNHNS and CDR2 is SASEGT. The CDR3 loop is CASRNNRVRAFF. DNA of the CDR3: TGTGCCAGCAGGAACAACAGGGTACGAGCTTTCTTT.

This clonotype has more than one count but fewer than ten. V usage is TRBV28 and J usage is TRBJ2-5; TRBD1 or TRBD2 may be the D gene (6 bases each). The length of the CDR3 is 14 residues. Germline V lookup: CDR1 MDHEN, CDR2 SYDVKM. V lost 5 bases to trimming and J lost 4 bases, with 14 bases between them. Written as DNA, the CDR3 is TGTGCCAGCAGTCCACGAGGAGGGGGAGAGACCCAGTACTTC. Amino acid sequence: CASSPRGGGETQYF.

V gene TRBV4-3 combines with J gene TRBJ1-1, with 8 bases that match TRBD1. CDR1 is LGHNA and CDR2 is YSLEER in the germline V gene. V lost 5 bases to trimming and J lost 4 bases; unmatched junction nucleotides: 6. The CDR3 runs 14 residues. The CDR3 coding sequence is TGCGCCAGCAGCGCGCGACAGGGGAGCACTGAAGCTTTCTTT. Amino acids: CASSARQGSTEAFF.

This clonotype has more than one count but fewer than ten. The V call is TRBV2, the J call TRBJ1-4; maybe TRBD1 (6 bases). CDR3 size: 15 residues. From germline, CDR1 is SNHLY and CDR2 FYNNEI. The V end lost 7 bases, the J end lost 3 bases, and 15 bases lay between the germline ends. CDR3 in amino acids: CASKGVLVANEKLFF. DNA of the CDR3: TGTGCCAGCAAGGGGGTTCTGGTGGCTAATGAAAAACTGTTTTTT.

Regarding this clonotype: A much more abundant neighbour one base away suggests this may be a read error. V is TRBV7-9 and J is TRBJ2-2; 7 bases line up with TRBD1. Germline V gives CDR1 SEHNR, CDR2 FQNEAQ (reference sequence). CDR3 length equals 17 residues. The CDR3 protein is CASSPDRVGAKTGELFF. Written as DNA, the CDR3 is TGTGCCAGCAGCCCAGACAGGGTAGGAGCGAAAACCGGGGAGCTGTTTTTT.

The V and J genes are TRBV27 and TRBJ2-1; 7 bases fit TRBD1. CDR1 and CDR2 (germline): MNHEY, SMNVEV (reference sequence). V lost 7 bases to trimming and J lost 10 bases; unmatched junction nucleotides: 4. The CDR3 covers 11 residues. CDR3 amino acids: CASTGGQEQFF. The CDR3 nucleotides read TGTGCCAGCACTGGGGGACAGGAGCAGTTCTTC.

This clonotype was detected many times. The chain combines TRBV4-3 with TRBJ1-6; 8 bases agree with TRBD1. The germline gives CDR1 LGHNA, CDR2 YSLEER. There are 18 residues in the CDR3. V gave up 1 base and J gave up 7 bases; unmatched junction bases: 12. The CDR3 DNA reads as TGCGCCAGCAGCCAAGTACAGGGCAGGGGGCTTGAGAATTCACCCCTCCACTTT. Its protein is CASSQVQGRGLENSPLHF.

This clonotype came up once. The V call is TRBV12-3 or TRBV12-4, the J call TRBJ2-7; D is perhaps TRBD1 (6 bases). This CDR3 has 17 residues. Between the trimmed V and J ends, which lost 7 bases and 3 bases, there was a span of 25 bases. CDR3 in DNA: TGTGCCAGCACGAATAGGGGGAGCAGCCCAGACTTCTACGAGCAGTACTTC. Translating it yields CASTNRGSSPDFYEQYF.

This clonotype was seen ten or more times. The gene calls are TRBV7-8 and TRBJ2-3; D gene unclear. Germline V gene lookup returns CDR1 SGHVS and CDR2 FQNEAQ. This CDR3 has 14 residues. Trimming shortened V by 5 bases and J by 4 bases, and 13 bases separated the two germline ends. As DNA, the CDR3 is TGTGCCAGCAGCCGGCGGAGATGGTCAGATACGCAGTATTTT. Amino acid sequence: CASSRRRWSDTQYF.

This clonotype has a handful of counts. The CDR3 coding sequence is TGTGCCAGCAGTCCAGGACTAGCGGGGGGTAGCTACGAGCAGTACTTC. It yields the protein CASSPGLAGGSYEQYF. The chain is built from TRBV27 and TRBJ2-7, with 14 bases lining up with TRBD2. The ends lost 5 bases at V and 3 bases at J; junction bases unmatched: 6. CDR1 is MNHEY, CDR2 SMNVEV, per germline (reference sequence). The CDR3 is made up of 16 amino acids.